This paragraph covers one TCR beta chain sequence. How the authors handled the data: Estimation of nucleated cell counts was performed using reference gene primer amplification. TCRdb's copy holds only in-frame clones and misses some; the assay was immunoSEQ multiplex PCR. D and trimming were read from the DNA, whereas the V and J calls and clone size are those reported in that table. The data show about 70,000 clones, over 65% seen once. The data derive from a study of blood T cell repertoires in COVID-19. On the study more broadly: The study drew acute and convalescent COVID-19 samples from the United States, Italy and Spain.

Source material: peripheral blood. This clonotype originated in a woman aged 70-85 years with acute or convalescent COVID-19.

The CDR3 here is CATRGARGSTDTQYF. Written as DNA, the CDR3 is TGTGCCACCAGGGGAGCCAGGGGTAGCACAGATACGCAGTATTTT. V and J are TRBV15 and TRBJ2-3; D may be TRBD1 (6 bases). CDR3 size: 15 residues. CDR1 LNHNV and CDR2 YYDKDF come from the germline V gene (reference sequence). V was trimmed by 6 bases and J by 0 bases, leaving 13 bases between them.